The 3 T cell receptor beta chains below all came from one sample that was sequenced in a study of blood T cell repertoires in COVID-19. TCRdb keeps only in-frame clones here, not all; method: immunoSEQ multiplex PCR. The sample holds about 150,000 clones, approximately 80% seen once. The material sequenced was PBMCs or T cells enriched from blood (not recorded which). The receptors derive from a man between 65 and 79 years old who had been exposed to COVID-19.

The chain is built from TRBV4-1 and TRBJ2-7; D perhaps matches TRBD2 (6 bases). The CDR3 has 15 amino acids. V dropped 1 base and J dropped 5 bases, with 15 bases sitting between them. The germline CDR1 and CDR2 sequences are MGHRA and YSYEKL. The DNA for the CDR3 is TGCGCCAGCAGCCAAGCGGAGGGAGATAGCAACGAGCAGTACTTC. Translating it yields CASSQAEGDSNEQYF.

The V call is TRBV15, the J call TRBJ2-3; TRBD2 aligns across 9 bases. Trimming at V came to 0 bases and at J to 6 bases, leaving 25 bases not matched to a gene. Germline CDR1 and CDR2: LNHNV and YYDKDF (reference sequence). This CDR3 has 22 amino acids. CDR3: CATSRDRPLRRAGGPRSDTQYF. The CDR3 DNA sequence: TGTGCCACCAGCAGAGATCGACCCCTCCGACGGGCGGGAGGGCCGAGGTCCGATACGCAGTATTTT.

The chain couples TRBV5-4 to TRBJ2-3; D not certain. This CDR3 comprises 13 residues. CDR1 and CDR2 from the germline V gene are SGHNT and YYREEE (reference sequence). The V gene lost 9 bases and the J gene lost 5 bases, with 16 bases spanning the gap. In DNA form, the CDR3 reads TGTGCCACCTTCCGTTCCCCGGGAGATACGCAGTATTTT. Translated, it gives CATFRSPGDTQYF.